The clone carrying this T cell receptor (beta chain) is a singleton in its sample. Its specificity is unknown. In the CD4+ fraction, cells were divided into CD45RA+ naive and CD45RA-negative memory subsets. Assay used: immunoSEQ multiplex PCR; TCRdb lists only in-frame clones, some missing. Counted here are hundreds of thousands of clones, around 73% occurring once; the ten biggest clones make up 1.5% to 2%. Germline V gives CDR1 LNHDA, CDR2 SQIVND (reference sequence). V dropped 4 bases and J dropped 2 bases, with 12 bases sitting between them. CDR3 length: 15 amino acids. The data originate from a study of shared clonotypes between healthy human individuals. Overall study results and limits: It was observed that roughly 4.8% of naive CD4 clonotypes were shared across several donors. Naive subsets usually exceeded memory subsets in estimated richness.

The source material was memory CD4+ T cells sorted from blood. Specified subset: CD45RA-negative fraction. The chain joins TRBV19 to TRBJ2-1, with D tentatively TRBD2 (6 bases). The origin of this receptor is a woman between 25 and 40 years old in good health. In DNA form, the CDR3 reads TGTGCCAGTAGTACCTCGGGAGCAGCCTACAATGAGCAGTTCTTC. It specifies CASSTSGAAYNEQFF.